This passage covers 9 T cell receptor beta chains from one sample sequenced in a study of T cell repertoires in cytomegalovirus infection. TCRdb itself ran the reads through MiXCR, one entry per CDR3 protein. Of 250,000 or so distinct CDR3 sequences detected, over 15% appear once; the ten largest clones hold more than 45%. Sequenced material: CD8+ T cells from PBMCs. The receptor set was obtained from a human donor in good health (CMV status not recorded). Some clones in this sample may be carry-over from other donors' samples.

This chain uses TRBV28 with TRBJ1-1, with D perhaps TRBD1 (6 bases). The germline V gene encodes CDR1 MDHEN and CDR2 SYDVKM. The CDR3 has 15 residues. V lost 1 base and J lost 6, with 15 bases in between. The CDR3 spells CASSLSGGVYAEAFF. The CDR3 bases are TGTGCCAGCAGTTTATCGGGGGGCGTCTATGCTGAAGCTTTCTTT.

The table lists this clonotype with a few counts. The V gene is TRBV29-1, the J gene TRBJ2-7, with D possibly being TRBD2 (6 bases). This CDR3 contains 12 residues. V lost 5 bases and J 3 bases, leaving 11 bases between the germline ends. The V gene's germline CDR1 is SQVTM and CDR2 ANQGSEA. CDR3 nucleotide sequence: TGCAGCGTTTCCGGGACTTTCTACGAGCAGTACTTC. Protein product: CSVSGTFYEQYF.

The table lists this clonotype with many counts. CDR3 nucleotide sequence: TGTGCCAGCAGTTTGGGGGCGCACTATGGCTACACCTTC. Amino acid sequence: CASSLGAHYGYTF. The chain carries TRBV12-3 or TRBV12-4 and TRBJ1-2, with a weak D call TRBD1 (6 bases). The CDR3 is made up of 13 amino acids. V was trimmed by 3 bases and J by 3 bases, leaving 8 bases between them.

This clonotype showed up just a few times. V and J are TRBV6-5 and TRBJ2-2; 8 bases are shared with TRBD2. The CDR3 totals 16 residues. CDR1 and CDR2 from the germline V gene are MNHEY and SVGAGI. V shed 1 base and J 5 bases; nucleotides not matched to a gene: 6. CDR3 protein: CASSYFGGAATGELFF. Here the CDR3 DNA reads TGTGCCAGCAGTTACTTCGGGGGGGCTGCGACCGGGGAGCTGTTTTTT.

This chain connects TRBV19 to TRBJ1-1; no definite D call. In germline, CDR1 is LNHDA, CDR2 SQIVND (reference sequence). This CDR3 is 14 amino acids long. V lost 4 bases and J lost 1, with 10 bases in between. DNA of the CDR3: TGTGCCAGTAGTACGAATGGCGGGAACACTGAAGCTTTCTTT. It encodes CASSTNGGNTEAFF.

The V gene is TRBV20-1, the J gene TRBJ2-1, with a weak D call TRBD2 (5 bases). CDR3 length: 12 amino acids. Germline loops: CDR1 DFQATT, CDR2 SNEGSKA (reference sequence). The V and J ends lost 3 bases and 9 bases respectively, with 12 bases between them. CDR3 in amino acids: CSASRAGGEQFF. CDR3 sequence (DNA): TGCAGTGCTAGTAGGGCGGGTGGTGAGCAGTTCTTC.

This clonotype was counted a few times. The gene calls are TRBV12-5 and TRBJ2-7; 7 bases fit TRBD2. The CDR3 length is 13 residues. The J segment lost 7 bases and the V segment lost 0 bases, leaving 3 bases of the junction unmatched. Per germline, CDR1 LGHNT and CDR2 FRNRAP. This CDR3 reads CASGLVGAGEQYF. The DNA for the CDR3 is TGTGCTAGTGGTTTGGTCGGAGCGGGGGAGCAGTACTTC. The whole variable domain, remainder taken from reference TRBV12-5 and TRBJ2-7, is DARVTQTPRHKVTEMGQEVTMRCQPILGHNTVFWYRQTMMQGLELLAYFRNRAPLDDSGMPKDRFSAEMPDATLATLKIQPSEPRDSAVYFCASGLVGAGEQYFGPGTRLTVT.

This clonotype was seen only a few times. The chain has TRBV5-6 and TRBJ2-2, with 14 bases aligning to TRBD2. The CDR3 covers 16 residues. J lost 5 bases, V lost 3 bases, and 3 bases had no gene match. The germline CDR1 and CDR2 sequences are SGHDT and YYEEEE. Here the CDR3 DNA reads TGTGCCAGCAGCTCGGGACTAGCGGGGGATACCGGGGAGCTGTTTTTT. It specifies CASSSGLAGDTGELFF.

The genes are TRBV7-9 and TRBJ1-2; D is unresolved. Germline CDR1 is SEHNR and CDR2 is FQNEAQ (reference sequence). The ends were cut back, 3 bases at V and 3 bases at J, with 14 bases in the middle. This CDR3 comprises 15 residues. The CDR3 here is CASSLPLGRDYGYTF. The CDR3 region has the DNA TGTGCCAGCAGCTTGCCTTTGGGGAGAGACTATGGCTACACCTTC.